The clone carrying this T cell receptor beta chain was seen ten or more times. Antigen specificity is unknown. Germline V lookup: CDR1 SGHRS, CDR2 YFSETQ. This CDR3 comprises 15 residues. The V gene end was trimmed by 4 bases and the J gene end by 4 bases; junction bases not matched to a gene: 7. Three rounds of nested PCR, following a modified ARM-PCR protocol, produced the TCRbeta library. TCRdb independently ran MiXCR on the multiplex PCR reads; one entry per CDR3 protein. The table lists roughly 67,000 distinct CDR3 sequences, just under 60% of them singletons. This entry belongs to a study of tumor and adjacent non-tumor tissue in lung cancer. Across the study: About 4.17 million productive TCRbeta reads were obtained per sample on average.

This sample's RNA came from whole unsorted tissue. Study-level points and caveats: Tumor TCR diversity, when higher, was linked to shorter survival.

Sequencing was performed on lung tumor tissue. The chain recombines TRBV5-1 with TRBJ2-5; 10 bases line up with TRBD1. This clonotype was obtained from a man aged 50-59 years with non-small cell lung cancer. The CDR3 sequence: CASSETGGGGETQYF. The DNA of the CDR3 is TGCGCCAGCAGCGAGACAGGGGGCGGCGGAGAGACCCAGTACTTC. The whole variable domain, filled in from reference TRBV5-1 and TRBJ2-5, reads KAGVTQTPRYLIKTRGQQVTLSCSPISGHRSVSWYQQTPGQGLQFLFEYFSETQRNKGNFPGRFSGRQFSNSRSEMNVSTLELGDSALYLCASSETGGGGETQYFGPGTRLLVL.